These 29 T cell receptor beta chains were all obtained from the same sample, sequenced in a study of cytomegalovirus exposure and HLA in healthy donors. PCR amplification relied on 60 Vbeta primers (plus 13 Jbeta primers). Assay used: immunoSEQ multiplex PCR; TCRdb lists only in-frame clones, some missing. The sample includes over 250,000 clones, 72% of them seen just once. The source material was PBMCs. These receptors were taken from a female donor in good health and CMV-seronegative.

This clone was observed a handful of times. V gene TRBV19 combines with J gene TRBJ1-1, with 11 nucleotides matching TRBD1. Per the germline V gene, CDR1 is LNHDA and CDR2 is SQIVND (reference sequence). After removal of 6 bases from V and 5 bases from J, the junction contained 5 bases not matched to a gene. The CDR3 covers 14 residues. CDR3: CASSGQGAGTEAFF. CDR3 DNA sequence: TGTGCCAGTAGCGGACAGGGGGCAGGGACTGAAGCTTTCTTT.

The V gene is TRBV19, the J gene TRBJ2-3, with 10 bases matching TRBD2. This CDR3 is built from 16 residues. J gave up 2 bases and V 4 bases, and 6 bases lay outside the gene matches. Germline lookup yields CDR1 LNHDA and CDR2 SQIVND (reference sequence). The CDR3 DNA reads as TGTGCCAGTAGTAGGGTAGCGGGAGGTTTCACAGATACGCAGTATTTT. This gives the protein CASSRVAGGFTDTQYF.

Turning to this clone: Germline is not matched at one junction end, which may reflect a read error. J is TRBJ1-2 and V is TRBV7-9, with TRBD1 matching 11 bases. Germline CDR1 is SEHNR and CDR2 is FQNEAQ (reference sequence). The CDR3 is 16 amino acids. CDR3 residues: CSSSLRGTGGYYGYTF. The CDR3 coding sequence is TGTTCCAGCAGCTTAAGGGGGACAGGGGGTTACTATGGCTACACCTTC.

The V gene is TRBV28, the J gene TRBJ2-7; TRBD1 agrees at 7 bases. The V and J ends lost 5 bases and 3 bases, in that order; junction bases with no gene match: 4. Germline assignment: CDR1 MDHEN and CDR2 SYDVKM. The CDR3 length is 13 residues. The CDR3 region is CASSPGTVYEQYF. Here the CDR3 DNA reads TGTGCCAGCAGTCCCGGGACAGTCTACGAGCAGTACTTC.

The rearrangement links TRBV6-9 to TRBJ2-5, with TRBD1 as a possible D gene (5 bases). The CDR3 runs 16 residues. The germline V gene encodes CDR1 MNHGY and CDR2 SVAAGI. The ends were cut back, 10 bases at V and 1 base at J, with 22 bases in the middle. CDR3 sequence (DNA): TGTGCCATCCCTGGGGCTCGCTTTCTCATCCAAGAGACCCAGTACTTC. Amino acids: CAIPGARFLIQETQYF.

The J gene is TRBJ2-1, the V gene TRBV11-2; 9 positions match TRBD2. The trim removed 6 bases at V and 6 bases at J, leaving 9 bases unmatched. The V gene's germline CDR1 is SGHAT and CDR2 FQNNGV. There are 15 residues in the CDR3. The CDR3 is CASRGIAGAGNEQFF. For the CDR3, the DNA is TGTGCCAGCAGGGGGATAGCGGGAGCAGGCAATGAGCAGTTCTTC.

The chain carries TRBV27 and TRBJ2-2; 10 bases are a match to TRBD2. In germline, CDR1 is MNHEY, CDR2 SMNVEV (reference sequence). The CDR3 contains 15 residues. The V segment lost 6 bases and the J segment 4 bases; nucleotides outside the gene matches: 5. The CDR3 spells CASSTKREGTGELFF. Written as DNA, the CDR3 is TGTGCCAGCAGCACGAAGCGGGAGGGCACCGGGGAGCTGTTTTTT.

This clone was counted between two and nine times. V and J are TRBV6-1 and TRBJ1-1; tentatively, D is TRBD1 (6 bases). The CDR3 totals 14 residues. Germline lookup yields CDR1 MNHNS and CDR2 SASEGT. Trimming took 6 bases from V and 2 from J, leaving 13 bases between them. The CDR3 DNA is TGTGCCAGCAGCGTCAGGGGTTATAACACTGAAGCTTTCTTT. This gives the protein CASSVRGYNTEAFF.

V usage is TRBV11-3 and J usage is TRBJ2-7, with 7 bases aligning to TRBD1. V trimming: 5 bases; J trimming: 3 bases; junction bases outside the gene matches: 4. Germline V CDR1 and CDR2: SGHNT, YENEEA. The CDR3 is made up of 13 amino acids. The CDR3 region is CASSRDSHYEQYF. CDR3 sequence (DNA): TGTGCCAGCAGCCGGGACAGTCACTACGAGCAGTACTTC.

The gene calls are TRBV15 and TRBJ1-1, with TRBD1 matching over 7 bases. The V segment lost 5 bases and the J segment 2 bases; nucleotides outside the gene matches: 8. The CDR3 contains 15 residues. Germline CDR1 and CDR2: LNHNV and YYDKDF (reference sequence). DNA of the CDR3: TGTGCCACCAGCCGGCGACAGGGAGGAAACACTGAAGCTTTCTTT. Translated, it gives CATSRRQGGNTEAFF.

This clone was counted only a few times. The chain links TRBV7-2 to TRBJ2-1; TRBD1 aligns across 9 bases. The CDR3 loop spans 12 amino acids. Trimming at V came to 1 base and at J to 15 bases, leaving 4 bases not matched to a gene. Germline V gene sequence: CDR1 SGHTA, CDR2 FQGNSA. The CDR3 here is CASSLDRGQGFF. DNA of the CDR3: TGTGCCAGCAGCTTAGACCGGGGACAGGGGTTCTTC.

This clone was found once. The gene calls are TRBV28 and TRBJ2-2; the D gene is possibly TRBD1 (6 bases). Deletions cut 2 bases from V and 3 bases from J, with 10 bases between. The CDR3 has 15 residues. CDR1 is MDHEN, CDR2 SYDVKM, per germline. CDR3 nucleotides: TGTGCCAGCAGTTTAACAGGGAGAGACACCGGGGAGCTGTTTTTT. Translation gives CASSLTGRDTGELFF. Variable domain in full (rest from reference TRBV28 and TRBJ2-2): DVKVTQSSRYLVKRTGEKVFLECVQDMDHENMFWYRQDPGLGLRLIYFSYDVKMKEKGDIPEGYSVSREKKERFSLILESASTNQTSMYLCASSLTGRDTGELFFGEGSRLTVL.

The J gene is TRBJ1-1, the V gene TRBV18, with TRBD1 matching 9 bases. Trimming removed 2 bases from V and 5 bases from J; junction bases left unmatched: 9. The CDR3 is 16 amino acids. Germline V gene lookup returns CDR1 KGHSH and CDR2 LQKENI. In nucleotides, the CDR3 is TGTGCCAGCTCACCAAACGCGGGACAGGGAGGTACTGAAGCTTTCTTT. Translation: CASSPNAGQGGTEAFF. Filled out from reference TRBV18 and TRBJ1-1, the complete variable domain reads NAGVMQNPRHLVRRRGQEARLRCSPMKGHSHVYWYRQLPEEGLKFMVYLQKENIIDESGMPKERFSAEFPKEGPSILRIQQVVRGDSAAYFCASSPNAGQGGTEAFFGQGTRLTVV.

The rearrangement links TRBV7-2 to TRBJ2-2; D is uncertain. Germline loops: CDR1 SGHTA, CDR2 FQGNSA. The CDR3 spans 12 residues. V gave up 5 bases and J gave up 8 bases, with 9 bases separating them. The CDR3 region is CASSPYTGELFF. CDR3 bases: TGTGCCAGCAGCCCGTATACTGGGGAGCTGTTTTTT. Combining the CDR3 with reference TRBV7-2 and TRBJ2-2 gives the whole variable domain GAGVSQSPSNKVTEKGKDVELRCDPISGHTALYWYRQSLGQGLEFLIYFQGNSAPDKSGLPSDRFSAERTGGSVSTLTIQRTQQEDSAVYLCASSPYTGELFFGEGSRLTVL.

The DNA for the CDR3 is TGTGCCAGCAGTGAATCCCGGACAGGGGGAGATGAGCAGTTCTTC. Its protein is CASSESRTGGDEQFF. The J gene is TRBJ2-1, the V gene TRBV25-1, with TRBD1 identical over 10 bases. This CDR3 region has 15 residues. Per the germline V gene, CDR1 is MGHDK and CDR2 is SYGVNS. Unmatched junction bases numbered 5, after V lost 1 base and J lost 8 bases.

The chain joins TRBV4-1 to TRBJ2-7; 8 nucleotides agree with TRBD1. Germline loops: CDR1 MGHRA, CDR2 YSYEKL. V shed 1 base and J 3 bases; nucleotides not matched to a gene: 8. The CDR3 extends over 16 amino acids. The CDR3 nucleotides read TGCGCCAGCAGCCAAGCACCGGGACAGGTTTTCTACGAGCAGTACTTC. This translates into CASSQAPGQVFYEQYF.

V and J are TRBV7-8 and TRBJ1-5, with 7 bases aligning to TRBD1. The CDR3 is made up of 15 amino acids. Germline V lookup: CDR1 SGHVS, CDR2 FQNEAQ. J gave up 4 bases and V 5 bases, and 8 bases lay outside the gene matches. CDR3 sequence (DNA): TGTGCCAGCAGCATAACGACAGGGCTAAATCAGCCCCAGCATTTT. Its translation: CASSITTGLNQPQHF.

This chain connects TRBV5-6 to TRBJ1-2; 7 bases are a match to TRBD1. CDR1 is SGHDT, CDR2 YYEEEE, per germline. V lost 1 base to trimming and J lost 4 bases; unmatched junction nucleotides: 4. The CDR3 extends over 14 amino acids. CDR3: CASSLSGQSYGYTF. DNA for the CDR3: TGTGCCAGCAGCTTGTCGGGACAGTCCTATGGCTACACCTTC.

The V gene is TRBV5-8, the J gene TRBJ2-1, with D possibly being TRBD1 (5 bases). Germline values: CDR1 SGHTS, CDR2 YDEGEE. The CDR3 extends over 15 amino acids. The ends were cut back, 5 bases at V and 5 bases at J, with 17 bases in the middle. The CDR3, as DNA: TGTGCCAGCAGTTATTGGCAGGGAAGAGACAATGAGCAGTTCTTC. It yields the protein CASSYWQGRDNEQFF.

The chain is built from TRBV28 and TRBJ2-3; the D gene is possibly TRBD1 (6 bases). The CDR3 is 16 amino acids. The germline V gene encodes CDR1 MDHEN and CDR2 SYDVKM. The V end lost 3 bases, the J end lost 2 bases, and 15 bases lay between the germline ends. The DNA for the CDR3 is TGTGCCAGCAGTTTGGTGAGGGGGTTACTCACAGATACGCAGTATTTT. Its protein product is CASSLVRGLLTDTQYF.

Regarding this clone: Distinct nucleotide sequences in the sample also encode this CDR3. The chain uses TRBV6-1 and TRBJ2-7; perhaps TRBD2 as D (5 bases). Germline lookup yields CDR1 MNHNS and CDR2 SASEGT. The V end lost 4 bases, the J end lost 1 base, and 14 bases lay between the germline ends. The CDR3 contains 15 residues. CDR3 amino acids: CASSAERSGSYEQYF. The CDR3, as DNA: TGTGCCAGCAGTGCGGAGCGGTCGGGTTCCTACGAGCAGTACTTC.

The chain employs TRBV7-9 and TRBJ1-1; no definite D call. V was pared by 2 bases and J by 4 bases, with 8 bases between. Looked up from germline, CDR1 is SEHNR and CDR2 is FQNEAQ (reference sequence). The CDR3 length is 13 residues. The CDR3, as DNA: TGTGCCAGCAGCTTATCGTGGGCCACTGAAGCTTTCTTT. Protein: CASSLSWATEAFF.

This clone has just a few counts. The rearrangement joins TRBV27 to TRBJ2-7; tentative D call: TRBD1 (6 bases). The CDR3 has 18 residues. In germline, CDR1 is MNHEY, CDR2 SMNVEV (reference sequence). The ends were cut back, 1 base at V and 0 bases at J, with 19 bases in the middle. The CDR3 bases are TGTGCCAGCAGTTTATTGGGGTACAGGGATAGAAGCTCCTACGAGCAGTACTTC. Its protein is CASSLLGYRDRSSYEQYF.

The V and J genes are TRBV9 and TRBJ2-7; possibly TRBD1 for D (7 bases). The germline CDR1 and CDR2 sequences are SGDLS and YYNGEE. V lost 2 bases and J 3 bases, leaving 15 bases between the germline ends. The CDR3 is made up of 15 amino acids. The CDR3 is CASSVEEGAIYEQYF. In nucleotides, the CDR3 is TGTGCCAGCAGCGTCGAGGAGGGGGCAATCTACGAGCAGTACTTC.

The gene calls are TRBV9 and TRBJ2-2; 12 bases line up with TRBD2. V gave up 2 bases and J gave up 1 base; unmatched junction bases: 3. This CDR3 has 17 amino acids. CDR1 is SGDLS, CDR2 YYNGEE, per germline. This CDR3 is CASSVTSGRKNTGELFF. CDR3 DNA sequence: TGTGCCAGCAGCGTGACTAGCGGGAGAAAGAACACCGGGGAGCTGTTTTTT.

The chain joins TRBV27 to TRBJ2-7, with 7 bases matching TRBD2. The trim removed 2 bases at V and 0 bases at J, leaving 4 bases unmatched. The length of the CDR3 is 15 residues. Germline-derived CDR1 and CDR2 are MNHEY and SMNVEV (reference sequence). Here the CDR3 reads CASSLKGRGSYEQYF. For the CDR3, the DNA is TGTGCCAGCAGTTTAAAAGGGAGGGGCTCCTACGAGCAGTACTTC.

The genes are TRBV28 and TRBJ2-1; weak D call: TRBD2 (5 bases). V lost 8 bases, J lost 4 bases, and 18 bases lay in between. The CDR3 runs 15 residues. Per germline, CDR1 MDHEN and CDR2 SYDVKM. Written as DNA, the CDR3 is TGTGCCAGCGGCTTAGGATTAGAGGGATACAATGAGCAGTTCTTC. Translated: CASGLGLEGYNEQFF.

The rearrangement uses TRBV9 and TRBJ2-1; 10 bases match TRBD2. V lost 3 bases to trimming and J lost 6 bases; unmatched junction nucleotides: 6. Germline CDR1 SGDLS, CDR2 YYNGEE. The CDR3 has 15 amino acids. CDR3 bases: TGTGCCAGCAGCGCTGGGACTAGCGCCGCCAATGAGCAGTTCTTC. As protein: CASSAGTSAANEQFF.

This clone occurred once. The rearrangement joins TRBV7-6 to TRBJ2-1; 9 bases are a match to TRBD2. The CDR3 spans 16 residues. V shed 2 bases, J shed 4 bases, and the junction held 6 bases outside the gene matches. Germline assignment: CDR1 SGHVS and CDR2 FNYEAQ. The CDR3 protein is CASSLLGLAGYNEQFF. In DNA, the CDR3 is TGTGCCAGCAGCTTACTAGGGCTAGCGGGGTACAATGAGCAGTTCTTC.